This T cell receptor beta chain is drawn from a study of T cell responses to AZD1222 COVID-19 vaccine. The repertoire was sequenced with immunoSEQ multiplex PCR; TCRdb's copy has only in-frame clones and lacks some. The table has roughly 56,000 clones, 81% seen once. This material consisted of peripheral blood, taken 28 days after the second AZD1222 dose. The origin of this receptor is an adult who received the AZD1222 COVID-19 vaccine.

CDR3 sequence reads: CASSFLSRVPEAFF. As DNA, the CDR3 is TGTGCCAGCAGTTTTCTCAGCAGGGTCCCTGAAGCTTTCTTT. The rearrangement links TRBV28 to TRBJ1-1; D is possibly TRBD1 (5 bases). The germline V gene has CDR1 MDHEN and CDR2 SYDVKM. V lost 3 bases and J lost 6, with 14 bases in between. The CDR3 totals 14 residues.